This passage covers 7 T cell receptor beta chains from one sample sequenced in a study of T-cell memory formation after mild COVID-19. Using its own MiXCR run on the 5' RACE reads, TCRdb lists one record per CDR3 protein. The data show hundreds of thousands of distinct CDR3 sequences, approximately 15% seen once. Sequencing was done on a sample of PBMCs or a T cell subset sorted from them (not recorded which). The receptors were gathered from a man aged 18 to 30 who had mild COVID-19 (a few samples of this study predate the infection). Cell type and time point are not known.

The chain combines TRBV2 with TRBJ2-3; a possible D gene is TRBD2 (7 bases). Trimming took 3 bases from V and 0 from J, leaving 16 bases between them. This CDR3 comprises 17 residues. The germline V gene has CDR1 SNHLY and CDR2 FYNNEI. CDR3 amino acids: CASSEGLGGPSTDTQYF. As DNA, the CDR3 is TGTGCCAGCAGTGAGGGTCTCGGGGGGCCTAGCACAGATACGCAGTATTTT. Looking up the rest from reference TRBV2 and TRBJ2-3 gives the full variable domain: EPEVTQTPSHQVTQMGQEVILRCVPISNHLYFYWYRQILGQKVEFLVSFYNNEISEKSEIFDDQFSVERPDGSNFTLKIRSTKLEDSAMYFCASSEGLGGPSTDTQYFGPGTRLTVL.

This clonotype was picked up many times. This chain links TRBV7-9 with TRBJ1-1; a weak D match, TRBD1 (5 bases). Germline CDR1 and CDR2: SEHNR and FQNEAQ (reference sequence). With 0 bases removed from V and 4 bases from J, the gap between germline ends came to 9 bases. This CDR3 region has 14 residues. The CDR3 DNA sequence: TGTGCCAGCAGCTTAGCGCGGCAGGGCACTGAAGCTTTCTTT. Residues: CASSLARQGTEAFF.

This clonotype came up a few times. The chain employs TRBV5-1 and TRBJ1-1; perhaps TRBD1 as D (5 bases). The germline V and J ends were trimmed by 2 bases and 1 base, with 18 bases remaining between them. The CDR3 has 17 residues. Germline assignment: CDR1 SGHRS and CDR2 YFSETQ. The CDR3 spells CASSFSSFETANTEAFF. CDR3 bases: TGCGCCAGCAGCTTCAGTAGCTTCGAGACAGCGAACACTGAAGCTTTCTTT.

This clonotype was seen a few times. The chain carries TRBV5-4 and TRBJ2-5; the D gene is possibly TRBD1 (6 bases). The CDR3 extends over 15 amino acids. V dropped 2 bases and J dropped 5 bases, with 16 bases sitting between them. Germline assignment: CDR1 SGHNT and CDR2 YYREEE (reference sequence). The CDR3 bases are TGTGCCAGCAGCTTAGGGGGTCCCGGTCGCGAGACCCAGTACTTC. It is translated as CASSLGGPGRETQYF.

This clonotype was found a few times. The V and J genes are TRBV7-3 and TRBJ2-7; 7 nucleotides align to TRBD1. This CDR3 region has 12 residues. Germline V lookup: CDR1 SGHTA, CDR2 FQGTGA. Losses at the gene ends were 2 bases for V and 5 bases for J; bases not matched to a gene: 0. The CDR3 reads CASSLQGDEQYV. CDR3 nucleotide sequence: TGTGCCAGCAGCTTACAGGGGGACGAGCAGTACGTC.

This clonotype was seen only a few times. For the CDR3, the DNA is TGTGCCAGCAGCCAAGACATCGGGGCCAGTTCGGTGGAGACCCAGTACTTC. Translated: CASSQDIGASSVETQYF. The chain joins TRBV4-2 to TRBJ2-5; D possibly matches TRBD1 or TRBD2 (5 bases each). This CDR3 spans 17 amino acids. With 0 bases removed from V and 5 bases from J, the gap between germline ends came to 19 bases. CDR1 LGHNA and CDR2 YNFKEQ come from the germline V gene.

The CDR3 bases are TGTGCCAGCATCGAGGGGGGTAACTCTGGGGCCAACGTCCTGACTTTC. Amino acid sequence: CASIEGGNSGANVLTF. The chain couples TRBV7-9 to TRBJ2-6; D possibly uses TRBD1 or TRBD2 (6 bases each). Germline CDR1 reads SEHNR; CDR2 reads FQNEAQ (reference sequence). The V end lost 7 bases, the J end lost 0 bases, and 13 bases lay between the germline ends. The CDR3 contains 16 residues.